Presented here are 12 T cell receptor beta chains from one specimen sequenced in a study of chemoradiotherapy in HPV16-positive cancers. Clones were sequenced by immunoSEQ multiplex PCR, and TCRdb holds only the in-frame ones, with some missing. This sample has about 68,000 clones, with 85% to 90% found just once. The sequencing here drew on blood, taken from a patient who underwent chemoradiotherapy. These receptors were collected from a human donor with HPV-associated anogenital cancer.

As DNA, the CDR3 is TGTGCCAGCAGTTTAACCGGAGGGACTGAAGCTTTCTTT. Residues: CASSLTGGTEAFF. The V and J genes are TRBV27 and TRBJ1-1; D is unresolved. Germline assignment: CDR1 MNHEY and CDR2 SMNVEV (reference sequence). This CDR3 region has 13 residues. V gave up 2 bases and J gave up 5 bases, with 9 bases separating them.

The rearrangement uses TRBV29-1 and TRBJ2-2, with TRBD1 matching over 12 bases. The CDR3 contains 13 residues. CDR1 and CDR2 (germline): SQVTM, ANQGSEA. With 8 bases clipped from V and 7 bases from J, the junction kept 5 bases outside the gene matches. The CDR3 nucleotides are TGCAGCACGGGGACAGGGGGCATCGGGGAGCTGTTTTTT. This translates into CSTGTGGIGELFF.

Written as DNA, the CDR3 is TGTGCCAGTCGCGAACTAGCGGGACTGACCGGGGAGCTGTTTTTT. It translates to CASRELAGLTGELFF. This chain uses TRBV19 with TRBJ2-2; 10 bases match TRBD2. This CDR3 region has 15 residues. V dropped 8 bases and J dropped 5; count of bases not matched to a gene: 8. The germline V gene encodes CDR1 LNHDA and CDR2 SQIVND (reference sequence).

The rearrangement uses TRBV6-5 and TRBJ2-7, with D unclear. Trimming took 2 bases from V and 0 from J, leaving 5 bases between them. The V gene's germline CDR1 is MNHEY and CDR2 SVGAGI. This CDR3 contains 13 residues. The CDR3 here is CASSYGPSYEQYF. The DNA of the CDR3 is TGTGCCAGCAGTTACGGTCCCTCCTACGAGCAGTACTTC.

This chain joins TRBV6-6 and TRBJ2-7; perhaps TRBD2 as D (5 bases). There are 13 residues in the CDR3. V was trimmed by 2 bases and J by 1 base, leaving 6 bases between them. The germline CDR1 and CDR2 sequences are MNHNY and SVGAGI (reference sequence). In nucleotides, the CDR3 is TGTGCCAGCAGTTACGGACTTTCCTACGAGCAGTACTTC. Its protein is CASSYGLSYEQYF.

This clone was detected only once. The chain uses TRBV27 and TRBJ2-1; 9 bases match TRBD2. CDR3 length equals 16 residues. Germline CDR1 and CDR2: MNHEY and SMNVEV (reference sequence). The junction had 13 bases not matched to a gene; V was cut back by 9 bases and J by 4 bases. CDR3 DNA: TGTGCCAGTCAACCGGTCACTAGCGGGCGATACAATGAGCAGTTCTTC. The encoded protein is CASQPVTSGRYNEQFF.

CDR3 loop: CALQGHSTDTQYF. The CDR3 region has the DNA TGTGCCTTACAGGGGCACAGCACAGATACGCAGTATTTT. The chain employs TRBV30 and TRBJ2-3; the match to TRBD1 covers 7 bases. Trimming cost V 7 bases and J 0 bases; bases outside gene matches: 4. The CDR3 sequence is 13 residues long. CDR1 is GTSNPN and CDR2 is SVGIG in the germline V gene (reference sequence).

J is TRBJ2-6 and V is TRBV4-1; no firm D call. The CDR3 extends over 15 amino acids. Per germline, CDR1 MGHRA and CDR2 YSYEKL. Trimming left V 7 bases short and J 2 bases short, with 12 bases between. CDR3 protein: CASTRPGTGANVLTF. DNA for the CDR3: TGCGCCAGCACCAGACCGGGTACTGGGGCCAACGTCCTGACTTTC.

V and J are TRBV29-1 and TRBJ1-4, with a weak D call TRBD1 (5 bases). CDR3 length: 13 amino acids. Trimming took off 7 bases at V and 7 bases at J, with 16 bases between the two ends. The germline CDR1 and CDR2 sequences are SQVTM and ANQGSEA. Written as DNA, the CDR3 is TGCAGCGGGGGGGGTACTGATTCTGAAAAACTGTTTTTT. Translation: CSGGGTDSEKLFF.

This rearrangement joins TRBV6-5 to TRBJ1-1; 9 bases map to TRBD1. The CDR3 is 14 residues long. Germline V gives CDR1 MNHEY, CDR2 SVGAGI. The V segment lost 6 bases and the J segment 8 bases; nucleotides outside the gene matches: 10. The CDR3, as DNA: TGTGCCAGCAGCCCCGGGACAGGGTTAATCGAAGCTTTCTTT. It is translated as CASSPGTGLIEAFF.

The chain combines TRBV21-1 with TRBJ1-1; TRBD1 is the table's D call, not checked against the DNA. TRBV21-1 is a pseudogene segment. There are 15 residues in the CDR3. The CDR3 DNA reads as TGTGCCAGCAGCCCACAGGACAGGGTCGACACTGAAGCTTTCTTT. Translating gives CASSPQDRVDTEAFF.

V is TRBV19 and J is TRBJ1-1, with D hard to call. The CDR3 runs 12 residues. The V end was cut by 6 bases, the J end by 6 bases, with 11 bases between. Germline lookup yields CDR1 LNHDA and CDR2 SQIVND (reference sequence). This CDR3 reads CASSPGVAEAFF. The DNA of the CDR3 is TGTGCCAGTAGCCCGGGTGTGGCTGAAGCTTTCTTT.